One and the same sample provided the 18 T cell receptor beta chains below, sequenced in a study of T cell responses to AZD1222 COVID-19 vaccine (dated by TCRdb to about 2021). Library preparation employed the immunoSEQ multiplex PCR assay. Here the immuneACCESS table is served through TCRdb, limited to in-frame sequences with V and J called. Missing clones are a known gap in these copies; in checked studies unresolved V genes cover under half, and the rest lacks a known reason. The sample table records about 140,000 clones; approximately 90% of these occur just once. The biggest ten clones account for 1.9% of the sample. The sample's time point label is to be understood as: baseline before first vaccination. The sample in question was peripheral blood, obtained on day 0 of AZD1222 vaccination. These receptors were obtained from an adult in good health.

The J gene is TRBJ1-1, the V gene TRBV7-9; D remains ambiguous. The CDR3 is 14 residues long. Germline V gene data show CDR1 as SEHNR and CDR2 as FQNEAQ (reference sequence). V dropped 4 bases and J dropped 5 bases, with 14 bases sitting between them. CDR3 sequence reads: CASSSLKPGTEAFF. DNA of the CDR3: TGTGCCAGCAGCTCCCTCAAGCCCGGGACTGAAGCTTTCTTT.

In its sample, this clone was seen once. CDR3 in DNA: TGTGCCATCAGTGCGGGACAGGGGAACACTGAAGCTTTCTTT. Translating gives CAISAGQGNTEAFF. The chain recombines TRBV10-3 with TRBJ1-1, with 9 nucleotides matching TRBD1. This CDR3 region has 14 residues. J lost 1 base, V lost 4 bases, and 1 base had no gene match. From germline, CDR1 is ENHRY and CDR2 SYGVKD.

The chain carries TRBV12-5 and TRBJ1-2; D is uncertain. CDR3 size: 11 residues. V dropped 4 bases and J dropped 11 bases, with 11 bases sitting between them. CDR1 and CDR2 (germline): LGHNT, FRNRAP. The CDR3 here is CASGSARGYTF. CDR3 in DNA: TGTGCTAGTGGTTCGGCCCGAGGGTACACCTTC. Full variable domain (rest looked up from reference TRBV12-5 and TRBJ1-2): DARVTQTPRHKVTEMGQEVTMRCQPILGHNTVFWYRQTMMQGLELLAYFRNRAPLDDSGMPKDRFSAEMPDATLATLKIQPSEPRDSAVYFCASGSARGYTFGSGTRLTVV.

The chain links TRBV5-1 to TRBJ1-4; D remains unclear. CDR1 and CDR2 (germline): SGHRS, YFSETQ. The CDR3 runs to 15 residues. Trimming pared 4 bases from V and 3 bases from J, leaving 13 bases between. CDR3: CASSRESGPNEKLFF. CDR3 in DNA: TGCGCCAGCAGCCGGGAAAGCGGGCCTAATGAAAAACTGTTTTTT. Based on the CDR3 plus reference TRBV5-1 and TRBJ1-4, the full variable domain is KAGVTQTPRYLIKTRGQQVTLSCSPISGHRSVSWYQQTPGQGLQFLFEYFSETQRNKGNFPGRFSGRQFSNSRSEMNVSTLELGDSALYLCASSRESGPNEKLFFGSGTQLSVL.

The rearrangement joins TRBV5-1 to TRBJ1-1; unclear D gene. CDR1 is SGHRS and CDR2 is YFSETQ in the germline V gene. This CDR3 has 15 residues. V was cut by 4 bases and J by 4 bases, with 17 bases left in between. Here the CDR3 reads CASSPTTVAGTEAFF. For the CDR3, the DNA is TGCGCCAGCAGCCCCACAACAGTTGCGGGCACTGAAGCTTTCTTT.

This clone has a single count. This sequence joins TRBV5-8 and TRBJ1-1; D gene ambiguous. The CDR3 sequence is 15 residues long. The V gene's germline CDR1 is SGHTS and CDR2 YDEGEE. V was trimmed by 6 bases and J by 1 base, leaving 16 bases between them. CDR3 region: CASTPLDVSNTEAFF. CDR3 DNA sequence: TGTGCCAGCACCCCTCTGGACGTCTCGAACACTGAAGCTTTCTTT.

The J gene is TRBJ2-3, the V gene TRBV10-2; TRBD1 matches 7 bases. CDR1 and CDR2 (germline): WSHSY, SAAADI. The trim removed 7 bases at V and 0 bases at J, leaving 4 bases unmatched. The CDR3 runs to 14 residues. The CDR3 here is CASKRGLSTDTQYF. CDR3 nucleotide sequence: TGCGCCAGCAAGAGGGGGCTCAGCACAGATACGCAGTATTTT.

The CDR3 nucleotides read TGTGCCAGCAGCCGCGCGGGGGGACAGGGGGCCGTGGGATATGGCTACACCTTC. This sequence encodes CASSRAGGQGAVGYGYTF. V gene TRBV3-1 (or the pseudogene TRBV3-2) combines with J gene TRBJ1-2; TRBD1 matches at 12 bases. The germline V gene has CDR1 LGHDT and CDR2 YNNKEL (reference sequence). The length of the CDR3 is 18 residues. Unmatched junction bases numbered 14, after V lost 4 bases and J lost 5 bases.

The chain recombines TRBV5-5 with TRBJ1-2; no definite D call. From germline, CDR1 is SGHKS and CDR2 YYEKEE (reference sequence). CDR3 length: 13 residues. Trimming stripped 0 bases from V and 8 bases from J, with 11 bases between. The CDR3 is CASSLDLRGGYTF. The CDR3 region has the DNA TGTGCCAGCAGCTTGGATCTTCGAGGAGGCTACACCTTC.

CDR3 sequence (DNA): TGTGCCAGCTCCCCGGCGGGGGTGAACACAGATACGCAGTATTTT. This translates into CASSPAGVNTDTQYF. This sequence joins TRBV18 and TRBJ2-3; the match to TRBD2 covers 7 bases. CDR1 and CDR2 (germline): KGHSH, LQKENI. V trimming: 6 bases; J trimming: 2 bases; junction bases outside the gene matches: 8. The CDR3 extends over 15 amino acids.

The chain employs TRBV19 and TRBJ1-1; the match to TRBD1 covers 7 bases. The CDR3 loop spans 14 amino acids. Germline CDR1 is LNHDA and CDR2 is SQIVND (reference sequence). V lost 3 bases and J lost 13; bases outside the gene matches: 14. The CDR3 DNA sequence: TGTGCCAGTAGTATCTCCCACATCCGGGACAGAGGTTTCTTT. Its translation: CASSISHIRDRGFF.

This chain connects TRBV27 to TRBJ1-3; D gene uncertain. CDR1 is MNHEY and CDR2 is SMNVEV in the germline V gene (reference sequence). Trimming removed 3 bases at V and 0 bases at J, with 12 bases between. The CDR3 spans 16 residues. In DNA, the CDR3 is TGTGCCAGCAGTTTTGTCAGACCGAGCTCTGGAAACACCATATATTTT. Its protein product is CASSFVRPSSGNTIYF.

CDR3 nucleotides: TGTGCCAGCAGCTTGTATCAGGCAGATACGCAGTATTTT. Its protein product is CASSLYQADTQYF. This sequence joins TRBV11-3 and TRBJ2-3; no firm D call. Trimming left V 3 bases short and J 4 bases short, with 8 bases between. The CDR3 has 13 amino acids. The germline V gene has CDR1 SGHNT and CDR2 YENEEA.

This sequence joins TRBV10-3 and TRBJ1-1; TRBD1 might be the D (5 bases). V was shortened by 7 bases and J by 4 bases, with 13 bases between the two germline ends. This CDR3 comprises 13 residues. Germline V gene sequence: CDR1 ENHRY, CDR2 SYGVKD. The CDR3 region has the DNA TGTGCCATCATCGCCGACAGTTTCACTGAAGCTTTCTTT. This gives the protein CAIIADSFTEAFF.

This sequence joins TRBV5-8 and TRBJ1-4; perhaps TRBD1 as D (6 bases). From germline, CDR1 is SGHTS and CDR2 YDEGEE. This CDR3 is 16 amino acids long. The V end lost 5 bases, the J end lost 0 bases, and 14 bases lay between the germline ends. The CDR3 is CASSYGQTATNEKLFF. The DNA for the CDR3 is TGTGCCAGCAGTTATGGACAGACTGCAACTAATGAAAAACTGTTTTTT.

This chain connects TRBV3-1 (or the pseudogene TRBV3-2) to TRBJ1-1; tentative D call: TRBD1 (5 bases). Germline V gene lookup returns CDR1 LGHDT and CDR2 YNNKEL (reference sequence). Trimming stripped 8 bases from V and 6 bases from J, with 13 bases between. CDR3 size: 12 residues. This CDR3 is CASGDWAAEAFF. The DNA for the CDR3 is TGTGCCAGCGGGGACTGGGCCGCTGAAGCTTTCTTT.

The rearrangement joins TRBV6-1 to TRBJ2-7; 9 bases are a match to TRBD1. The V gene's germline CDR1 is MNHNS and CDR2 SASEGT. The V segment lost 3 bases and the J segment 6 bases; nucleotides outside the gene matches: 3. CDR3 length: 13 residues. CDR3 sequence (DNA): TGTGCCAGCAGTGATAACAGGGGGCTCGAGCAGTACTTC. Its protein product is CASSDNRGLEQYF.

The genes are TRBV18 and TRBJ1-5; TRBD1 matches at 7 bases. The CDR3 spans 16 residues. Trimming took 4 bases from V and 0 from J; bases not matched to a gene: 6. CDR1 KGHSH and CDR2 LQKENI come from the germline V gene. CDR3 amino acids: CASSQLGQHSNQPQHF. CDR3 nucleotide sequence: TGTGCCAGCTCACAATTGGGACAGCATAGCAATCAGCCCCAGCATTTT.